This T cell receptor beta chain was found in a study of Graves' ophthalmopathy and Graves' hyperthyroidism. Across the study: Peripheral blood was obtained at first diagnosis, ahead of any treatment.

CDR3 length: 13 residues. Germline V gives CDR1 GTSNPN, CDR2 SVGIG (reference sequence). Trimming took off 7 bases at V and 0 bases at J, with 10 bases between the two ends. This clonotype was picked up many times. Active ophthalmopathy (CAS at least 3, NOSPECS at least 4), lasting under 3 months. Researchers turned away patients with other autoimmune diseases, uncontrolled infections, pregnancy or lactation. Using RNA transcripts, the TCR beta CDR3 regions were amplified. Second-round multiplex PCR came after first-round RT-PCR with HTBI primers. TCRdb recomputed calls from the multiplex PCR reads with MiXCR, one row per CDR3 protein. The table shows a few hundred thousand distinct CDR3 sequences, with under 20% occurring only once.

The specimen sequenced was peripheral blood. The chain recombines TRBV30 with TRBJ2-4; D uncertain. The source is an adult man with Graves' ophthalmopathy. CDR3 amino acids: CASSNLAKNIQYF. DNA of the CDR3: TGTGCCTCCAGTAACCTAGCCAAAAACATTCAGTACTTC.